These T cell receptor beta chains were read from a single sample in a study of T cell repertoires in ileal Crohn's disease. Some clones are missing from TCRdb's copy, which holds only in-frame ones; the method was immunoSEQ multiplex PCR. The sample shows some 14,000 clones, roughly 78% of them seen only once. The source material was ileal tissue. The source of these receptors is an adult with Crohn's disease. CDR3s include the opening cysteine and the closing phenylalanine or tryptophan. A D gene is named only where the DNA matches it firmly. Only some rows state a clone size, as once, few, many or a class for expanded clones.

v_gene,abundance,j_gene,d_gene,CDR3aa,CDR3nt
TRBV2,.,TRBJ2-7,TRBD1,CATRGGQGSYEQYF,TGTGCCACTCGAGGCGGACAGGGGAGTTACGAGCAGTACTTC
TRBV6-5,.,TRBJ1-1,.,CASSYSGVGEAFF,TGTGCCAGCAGTTACTCAGGGGTGGGGGAAGCTTTCTTT
TRBV7-2,.,TRBJ2-5,TRBD1,CASSGGQGPFQETQYF,TGTGCCAGCAGCGGGGGACAGGGCCCCTTCCAAGAGACCCAGTACTTC
TRBV5-4,few,TRBJ2-2,TRBD2,CASSLAGAGGTGELFF,TGTGCCAGCAGCTTGGCTGGAGCGGGGGGCACCGGGGAGCTGTTTTTT
TRBV30,.,TRBJ2-3,.,CAWKGGTDTQYF,TGTGCCTGGAAGGGGGGCACAGATACGCAGTATTTT
TRBV7-6,.,TRBJ2-7,.,CASSPTRQYSYEQYF,TGTGCCAGCAGCCCAACCCGACAGTACTCCTACGAGCAGTACTTC
TRBV10-3,.,TRBJ1-1,.,CAISAGGVTEAFF,TGTGCCATCAGTGCGGGGGGTGTCACTGAAGCTTTCTTT
TRBV28,few,TRBJ2-5,TRBD2,CASSHGTSGQQTQYF,TGTGCCAGCAGCCATGGGACTAGCGGGCAACAGACCCAGTACTTC
TRBV2,few,TRBJ1-6,.,CASSEFGGGNSPLHF,TGTGCCAGCAGTGAATTTGGCGGGGGCAATTCACCCCTCCACTTT
TRBV28,few,TRBJ1-6,.,CASSFADIRSSYNSPLHF,TGTGCCAGCAGTTTTGCGGATATCCGGAGCTCCTATAATTCACCCCTCCACTTT
TRBV5-4,.,TRBJ2-2,TRBD2,CASSSPRGGADTGELFF,TGTGCCAGCAGCTCCCCTCGCGGGGGGGCCGACACCGGGGAGCTGTTTTTT
TRBV4-2,few,TRBJ2-2,.,CASSHGGSGELFF,TGTGCCAGCAGCCACGGCGGGTCCGGGGAGCTGTTTTTT
TRBV15,few,TRBJ1-6,.,CATSRSLSDSPLHF,TGTGCCACCAGCAGATCCCTGAGTGATTCACCCCTCCACTTT
TRBV28,.,TRBJ1-6,.,CASSLAETRSSYNSPLHF,TGTGCCAGCAGTTTAGCGGAAACCAGAAGCTCCTATAATTCACCCCTCCACTTT
TRBV7-9,.,TRBJ2-7,.,CASSLQGRVYEQYF,TGTGCCAGCAGCCTACAGGGACGGGTCTACGAGCAGTACTTC
TRBV4-2,.,TRBJ2-5,TRBD2,CASSQEIGGAATQYF,TGTGCCAGCAGCCAAGAAATCGGGGGGGCCGCGACCCAGTACTTC
TRBV29-1,.,TRBJ1-2,.,CSVRLPNYGYTF,TGCAGCGTTCGTCTCCCTAACTATGGCTACACCTTC
TRBV19,.,TRBJ2-2,TRBD1,CASSVLDRDTGELFF,TGTGCCAGTAGTGTCTTGGACAGGGACACCGGGGAGCTGTTTTTT
TRBV14,few,TRBJ2-2,TRBD1,CASSQRVAGGTGELFF,TGTGCCAGCAGCCAACGGGTGGCAGGGGGTACCGGGGAGCTGTTTTTT
TRBV7-9,few,TRBJ2-1,.,CASSLGLGNEQFF,TGTGCCAGCAGCTTGGGCCTGGGCAATGAGCAGTTCTTC
TRBV9,.,TRBJ1-2,TRBD1,CASSAHPSRTGGVYGYTF,TGTGCCAGCAGCGCCCACCCGAGCCGGACAGGGGGCGTCTATGGCTACACCTTC
TRBV7-2,.,TRBJ1-2,.,CASSLLFAAGDYGYTF,TGTGCCAGCAGCTTATTATTCGCGGCAGGGGACTATGGCTACACCTTC
TRBV29-1,once,TRBJ2-2,TRBD1,CSVEGDRDGELFF,TGCAGCGTTGAAGGGGACAGGGACGGGGAGCTGTTTTTT
TRBV19,once,TRBJ1-2,.,CASRTGGPGYGYTF,TGTGCCAGTAGGACCGGTGGGCCTGGCTATGGCTACACCTTC
TRBV5-1,.,TRBJ2-1,TRBD1,CASSRGQGNNEQFF,TGCGCCAGCAGCAGAGGACAGGGGAACAATGAGCAGTTCTTC
TRBV18,.,TRBJ1-5,.,CASSPSNNQPQHF,TGTGCCAGCTCACCGTCCAACAATCAGCCCCAGCATTTT
TRBV7-8,few,TRBJ1-1,.,CASSLAPGTNTEAFF,TGTGCCAGCAGCTTGGCCCCGGGTACTAACACTGAAGCTTTCTTT
TRBV7-9,.,TRBJ2-3,TRBD1,CASSLAPQGLRTDTQYF,TGTGCCAGCAGCTTAGCGCCACAGGGGCTCCGCACAGATACGCAGTATTTT
TRBV6-4,.,TRBJ2-3,TRBD2,CASSEGLASTDTQYF,TGTGCCAGCAGTGAGGGACTAGCTAGCACAGATACGCAGTATTTT
TRBV28,.,TRBJ1-2,.,CASSLEGQALGYGYTF,TGTGCCAGCAGTTTAGAGGGTCAAGCCTTGGGCTATGGCTACACCTTC
TRBV5-1,.,TRBJ2-3,.,CASSLDSGRSDTQYF,TGCGCCAGCAGCTTGGATTCGGGGAGAAGTGATACGCAGTATTTT
TRBV6-5,once,TRBJ1-6,.,CASRPPGSGNSPLHF,TGTGCCAGCAGACCTCCAGGGTCGGGTAATTCACCCCTCCACTTT